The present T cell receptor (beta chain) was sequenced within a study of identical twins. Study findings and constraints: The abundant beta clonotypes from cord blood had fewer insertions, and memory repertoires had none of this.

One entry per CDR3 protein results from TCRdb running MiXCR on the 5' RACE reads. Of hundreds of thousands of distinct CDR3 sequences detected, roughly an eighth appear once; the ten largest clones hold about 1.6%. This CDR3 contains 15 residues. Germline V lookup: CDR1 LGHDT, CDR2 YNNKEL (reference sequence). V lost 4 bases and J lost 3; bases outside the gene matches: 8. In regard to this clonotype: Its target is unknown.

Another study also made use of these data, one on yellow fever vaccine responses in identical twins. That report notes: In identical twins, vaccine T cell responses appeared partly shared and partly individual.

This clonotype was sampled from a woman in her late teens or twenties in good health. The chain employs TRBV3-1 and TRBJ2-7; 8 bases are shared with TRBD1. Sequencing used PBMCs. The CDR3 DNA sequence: TGTGCCAGCAGCCCCGGACAGGGAAGAGTCTACGAGCAGTACTTC. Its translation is CASSPGQGRVYEQYF.